Described below is a single T cell receptor (beta chain) sequence and its context. The data were obtained in a study of T cell changes during pregnancy in multiple sclerosis. CDR3 length equals 15 residues. The J segment lost 4 bases and the V segment lost 2 bases, leaving 6 bases of the junction unmatched. The germline V gene encodes CDR1 MNHNS and CDR2 SASEGT. Data came from immunoSEQ multiplex PCR; TCRdb stores just in-frame clones and leaves some out. The data hold about 72,000 clones, with 91% observed a single time. The V call is TRBV6-1, the J call TRBJ2-7; 9 bases agree with TRBD2. This clonotype originated in a female donor in good health, enrolled as a control in a pregnancy study. Sample: peripheral blood, taken in the third trimester of pregnancy. CDR3 in amino acids: CASSELTSGSYEQYF. DNA of the CDR3: TGTGCCAGCAGTGAATTGACTAGCGGTTCTTACGAGCAGTACTTC.